This T cell receptor beta chain stems from a study of tumor-infiltrating lymphocytes in primary liver carcinoma. Study in general: Productive TCRbeta read yields ran from roughly 3.6 to 7.1 million per sample and were similar between tissues.

For each extraction, RNA and DNA were obtained together from around 20-30 mg of unsorted bulk tissue. The table lists this clonotype with many counts. Its cognate antigen is unknown. The researchers produced TCR beta cDNA from roughly 500 ng total RNA with a constant-region primer. A slightly modified ARM-PCR protocol with three nested multiplex PCR rounds produced these TCR beta libraries. Via MiXCR, TCRdb re-called the multiplex PCR reads, giving one row per CDR3 protein. The sample shows 44,000 or so distinct CDR3 sequences, about two thirds of them seen only once. Study-wide results and limits: When set against blood, tumors had a significantly higher top-250-clone fraction (p = 0.039). Only around 7.5-25% of top clones occurred in all five tumor regions.

The TCR originated in a man in his forties with primary liver carcinoma and hepatitis B virus infection. The sequenced sample consisted of liver tumor tissue from sampling region 5. Regarding subset: tumor region T5, tumor centre.

The CDR3 loop reads CASSLARASSGEKLFF. In DNA, the CDR3 is TGTGCCAGCAGCTTAGCGCGGGCCTCCTCGGGGGAAAAACTGTTTTTT. The chain uses TRBV7-9 and TRBJ1-4, with no clear D. In germline, CDR1 is SEHNR, CDR2 FQNEAQ (reference sequence). V lost 0 bases and J lost 8, with 16 bases in between. This CDR3 is 16 amino acids long.